Listed here are 25 T cell receptor beta chains from one sample, sequenced in a study of OX40 agonist ivuxolimab in advanced cancers. The repertoire was sequenced with immunoSEQ multiplex PCR; TCRdb's copy has only in-frame clones and lacks some. The sample includes approximately 50,000 clones, over 80% of them seen just once. The sample here was CD4+ or CD8+ T cells sorted from blood, taken in a trial of the OX40 agonist ivuxolimab. The receptors shown here come from an adult with an advanced solid tumor such as melanoma, head and neck, liver or kidney cancer.

The chain recombines TRBV5-1 with TRBJ2-3, with TRBD1 as a possible D gene (6 bases). Trimming removed 4 bases at V and 3 bases at J, with 12 bases between. The length of the CDR3 is 14 residues. In germline, CDR1 is SGHRS, CDR2 YFSETQ. The CDR3 spells CASSLTGRTDTQYF. CDR3 DNA: TGCGCCAGCAGCCTGACAGGAAGGACAGATACGCAGTATTTT.

This clone was recorded once. J is TRBJ1-5 and V is TRBV19, with D perhaps TRBD1 (5 bases). The germline gives CDR1 LNHDA, CDR2 SQIVND (reference sequence). V lost 8 bases, J lost 2 bases, and 10 bases lay in between. The CDR3 extends over 13 amino acids. CDR3 amino acids: CASRGEGNQPQHF. The CDR3 bases are TGTGCCAGTCGAGGGGAGGGCAATCAGCCCCAGCATTTT.

The DNA for the CDR3 is TGTGCCAGCAGCCTTCAGGGGCGCACTGAAGCTTTCTTT. This gives the protein CASSLQGRTEAFF. The chain has TRBV5-6 and TRBJ1-1; a weak D match, TRBD1 (6 bases). This CDR3 has 13 amino acids. CDR1 is SGHDT and CDR2 is YYEEEE in the germline V gene. V was shortened by 4 bases and J by 4 bases, with 11 bases between the two germline ends.

The chain combines TRBV5-4 with TRBJ1-5; 9 bases match TRBD1. This CDR3 comprises 15 residues. The trim removed 0 bases at V and 5 bases at J, leaving 3 bases unmatched. The V gene's germline CDR1 is SGHNT and CDR2 YYREEE (reference sequence). The CDR3 loop reads CASSLAGTGYQPQHF. In DNA, the CDR3 is TGTGCCAGCAGCTTGGCCGGGACAGGGTATCAGCCCCAGCATTTT.

The chain recombines TRBV2 with TRBJ1-5, with a tentative D call TRBD1 (5 bases). Trimming left V 6 bases short and J 4 bases short, with 16 bases between. Germline loops: CDR1 SNHLY, CDR2 FYNNEI. The CDR3 is 15 residues long. The CDR3 sequence: CASRDRALINQPQHF. CDR3 nucleotide sequence: TGTGCCAGCAGAGACAGAGCTTTGATTAATCAGCCCCAGCATTTT.

The CDR3 sequence is CASAEGPSYNEQFF. The CDR3 DNA reads as TGTGCCAGCGCCGAGGGGCCCTCCTACAATGAGCAGTTCTTC. The chain uses TRBV5-5 and TRBJ2-1; either TRBD1 or TRBD2 may fit D (5 bases each). The CDR3 has 14 residues. CDR1 SGHKS and CDR2 YYEKEE come from the germline V gene (reference sequence). The ends were cut back, 7 bases at V and 0 bases at J, with 11 bases in the middle.

This clone was seen once. V and J are TRBV7-2 and TRBJ2-2; no clear D gene. CDR3 length: 16 residues. Germline V lookup: CDR1 SGHTA, CDR2 FQGNSA. V was pared by 2 bases and J by 3 bases, with 13 bases between. This chain's CDR3 is CASSLLVQFYTGELFF. DNA for the CDR3: TGTGCCAGCAGCTTACTGGTACAGTTCTACACCGGGGAGCTGTTTTTT.

This clone was detected a few times. This sequence joins TRBV28 and TRBJ1-4; perhaps TRBD1 as D (6 bases). Deletions cut 1 base from V and 6 bases from J, with 12 bases between. The CDR3 runs 15 residues. CDR1 MDHEN and CDR2 SYDVKM come from the germline V gene. The CDR3 region has the DNA TGTGCCAGCAGTTTATCCAGGGGCGTAGATGAAAAACTGTTTTTT. Its protein is CASSLSRGVDEKLFF.

This sequence joins TRBV7-2 and TRBJ2-2; D might be TRBD2 (7 bases). This CDR3 contains 16 residues. Germline lookup yields CDR1 SGHTA and CDR2 FQGNSA. V was cut by 5 bases and J by 5 bases, with 18 bases left in between. CDR3 sequence (DNA): TGTGCCAGCAGCCCTGGCCGGGGGGCGGAGACCGGGGAGCTGTTTTTT. Its translation is CASSPGRGAETGELFF.

The V gene is TRBV5-6, the J gene TRBJ2-7; D call uncertain. The germline CDR1 and CDR2 sequences are SGHDT and YYEEEE. This CDR3 spans 14 amino acids. V gave up 4 bases and J gave up 1 base, with 12 bases separating them. CDR3 loop: CASSLGWGSYEQYF. The CDR3 DNA is TGTGCCAGCAGCCTTGGCTGGGGTTCCTACGAGCAGTACTTC.

This chain uses TRBV23-1 with TRBJ2-5; D is unresolved. Being an ORF, TRBV23-1 has a function that is uncertain. The CDR3 extends over 10 amino acids. V was cut by 6 bases and J by 5 bases, with 4 bases left in between. The CDR3 loop is CASRKETQYF. DNA for the CDR3: TGCGCCAGCAGAAAGGAGACCCAGTACTTC.

CDR3 sequence reads: CASSQAPGQSYEQYF. CDR3 DNA sequence: TGCGCCAGCAGCCAAGCGCCGGGACAGTCCTACGAGCAGTACTTC. The chain couples TRBV4-3 to TRBJ2-7; 7 nucleotides agree with TRBD1. V lost 1 base, J lost 1 base, and 4 bases stayed unmatched. Germline CDR1 LGHNA, CDR2 YSLEER. The CDR3 covers 15 residues.

The rearrangement links TRBV28 to TRBJ2-5; 8 positions match TRBD2. CDR1 is MDHEN, CDR2 SYDVKM, per germline. The CDR3 totals 15 residues. V lost 3 bases, J lost 9 bases, and 12 bases stayed unmatched. CDR3 bases: TGTGCCAGCAGTTTGGGACTAGGGAACTTAGGGGCCCAGTACTTC. Its translation: CASSLGLGNLGAQYF.

The chain couples TRBV27 to TRBJ1-6; D gene ambiguous. The CDR3 has 13 amino acids. Germline V gene data show CDR1 as MNHEY and CDR2 as SMNVEV (reference sequence). The V end was cut by 5 bases, the J end by 7 bases, with 9 bases between. The CDR3 sequence is CASSPKQNSPLHF. CDR3 DNA sequence: TGTGCCAGCAGTCCGAAACAGAATTCACCCCTCCACTTT.

This clone counts as medium-sized (0.01 to 0.1%). The chain couples TRBV7-2 to TRBJ2-1, with D uncertain. From germline, CDR1 is SGHTA and CDR2 FQGNSA. CDR3 size: 13 residues. Deletions cut 8 bases from V and 10 bases from J, with 18 bases between. The CDR3 loop reads CASAPSEAWEQFF. The CDR3 DNA reads TGTGCCAGCGCACCTAGTGAGGCTTGGGAGCAGTTCTTC. The full variable domain, completed using reference TRBV7-2 and TRBJ2-1, is GAGVSQSPSNKVTEKGKDVELRCDPISGHTALYWYRQSLGQGLEFLIYFQGNSAPDKSGLPSDRFSAERTGGSVSTLTIQRTQQEDSAVYLCASAPSEAWEQFFGPGTRLTVL.

The rearrangement joins TRBV4-2 to TRBJ2-5; TRBD2 matches at 10 bases. V was clipped by 2 bases and J by 9 bases; unmatched bases: 12. This CDR3 region has 16 residues. Per the germline V gene, CDR1 is LGHNA and CDR2 is YNFKEQ. The CDR3 coding sequence is TGTGCCAGCAGCCAAACAGGCACTAGCGGGGCTGGCGCCCAGTACTTC. It translates to CASSQTGTSGAGAQYF.

V is TRBV7-9 and J is TRBJ1-1; TRBD1 matches 7 bases. Germline V gives CDR1 SEHNR, CDR2 FQNEAQ (reference sequence). V lost 5 bases and J lost 7; bases outside the gene matches: 10. The CDR3 is 14 residues long. The chain's CDR3 is CASSLDRVKGEAFF. CDR3 nucleotide sequence: TGTGCCAGCAGCCTCGACAGGGTCAAGGGTGAAGCTTTCTTT.

In regard to this clone: Relative to the germline gene, one junction end is altered; a read error may explain this. The chain employs TRBV7-2 and TRBJ2-7, with a tentative D call TRBD2 (6 bases). Germline V gene data show CDR1 as SGHTA and CDR2 as FQGNSA. The length of the CDR3 is 12 residues. The CDR3 DNA follows: TGTGCCAGCAGCGCGGGGTATTCAGAGCGGTACTTC. The encoded protein is CASSAGYSERYF.

The rearrangement joins TRBV19 to TRBJ2-7, with D possibly matching TRBD1 (5 bases). Germline assignment: CDR1 LNHDA and CDR2 SQIVND (reference sequence). CDR3 length: 12 residues. V was cut by 3 bases and J by 6 bases, with 9 bases left in between. CDR3 sequence (DNA): TGTGCCAGTAGTATCAGGGAAAGCGAGCAGTACTTC. This codes for CASSIRESEQYF. Drawing the rest from reference TRBV19 and TRBJ2-7, the complete variable domain is DGGITQSPKYLFRKEGQNVTLSCEQNLNHDAMYWYRQDPGQGLRLIYYSQIVNDFQKGDIAEGYSVSREKKESFPLTVTSAQKNPTAFYLCASSIRESEQYFGPGTRLTVT.

The rearrangement joins TRBV4-1 to TRBJ2-5, with 8 nucleotides matching TRBD2. CDR3 length: 13 amino acids. CDR1 is MGHRA, CDR2 YSYEKL, per germline. V shed 4 bases and J 5 bases; nucleotides not matched to a gene: 3. The CDR3 coding sequence is TGCGCCAGCAGCCTCGGGACTAGTGAGACCCAGTACTTC. It codes for CASSLGTSETQYF.

J is TRBJ1-3 and V is TRBV7-2; 9 bases match TRBD1. CDR3 length: 16 residues. V shed 5 bases, J shed 0 bases, and the junction held 5 bases outside the gene matches. The germline CDR1 and CDR2 sequences are SGHTA and FQGNSA. The CDR3 loop reads CASSQQGAGSGNTIYF. The CDR3 region has the DNA TGTGCCAGCAGCCAACAGGGGGCAGGCTCTGGAAACACCATATATTTT.

The chain has TRBV10-3 and TRBJ2-7, with a tentative D call TRBD1 (6 bases). Germline assignment: CDR1 ENHRY and CDR2 SYGVKD. V was trimmed by 4 bases and J by 7 bases, leaving 11 bases between them. CDR3 length: 12 residues. This CDR3 is CAISAQGEEQYF. The CDR3 DNA reads as TGTGCCATCAGTGCACAGGGAGAAGAGCAGTACTTC.

This chain links TRBV11-2 with TRBJ2-3; D is possibly TRBD1 (6 bases). V was cut by 1 base and J by 0 bases, with 8 bases left in between. Per germline, CDR1 SGHAT and CDR2 FQNNGV. This CDR3 is built from 15 residues. The DNA for the CDR3 is TGTGCCAGCAGCTTAGGGGGGCAAAGCACAGATACGCAGTATTTT. Residues: CASSLGGQSTDTQYF.

This chain joins TRBV5-1 and TRBJ1-1, with D unresolved. V lost 0 bases to trimming and J lost 5 bases, with 17 bases between them. The CDR3 sequence is 16 residues long. Germline V gives CDR1 SGHRS, CDR2 YFSETQ. CDR3 sequence (DNA): TGCGCCAGCAGCTTGGCCGGTATGGGATTTGGGACTGAAGCTTTCTTT. Translated: CASSLAGMGFGTEAFF. The whole variable domain, remainder taken from reference TRBV5-1 and TRBJ1-1, is KAGVTQTPRYLIKTRGQQVTLSCSPISGHRSVSWYQQTPGQGLQFLFEYFSETQRNKGNFPGRFSGRQFSNSRSEMNVSTLELGDSALYLCASSLAGMGFGTEAFFGQGTRLTVV.

The rearrangement links TRBV6-5 to TRBJ1-2; D is unclear. V was shortened by 4 bases and J by 3 bases, with 6 bases between the two germline ends. Germline CDR1 reads MNHEY; CDR2 reads SVGAGI. The CDR3 consists of 12 residues. For the CDR3, the DNA is TGTGCCAGCAGTTCGTTGGACTATGGCTACACCTTC. This gives the protein CASSSLDYGYTF.